Sequencing of this T cell receptor (beta chain) was carried out in a study of T cell responses to AZD1222 COVID-19 vaccine. Study-level results: Per reports, nearly half of all spike-specific TCRs target regions that are unmutated in variants. Dominant at 160-218 and 743-854, vaccine-associated CD4 TCRs also spanned spike. It should be noted that donors were predominantly white British and more often female, and clonal diversity was possibly underestimated.

About this clone: Antigen specificity is unknown.

Libraries were prepared by immunoSEQ multiplex PCR; TCRdb keeps only in-frame clonotypes and omits some of them. Among 110,000 to 150,000 clones listed, around 90% were seen once. Trimming left V 5 bases short and J 6 bases short, with 10 bases between. The V gene's germline CDR1 is SEHNR and CDR2 FQNEAQ (reference sequence). The CDR3 has 12 amino acids. Specimen: peripheral blood, collected on day 0 of AZD1222 vaccination. The clonotype originates from an adult in good health. This chain links TRBV7-9 with TRBJ1-1; unclear D gene. This chain's CDR3 is CASSPSWAEAFF. CDR3 sequence (DNA): TGTGCCAGCAGCCCCAGTTGGGCTGAAGCTTTCTTT.